Included here is one T cell receptor beta chain sequence, with context. CDR3 length equals 17 residues. The germline V gene encodes CDR1 LGHDT and CDR2 YNNKEL (reference sequence). The V and J ends lost 0 bases and 0 bases respectively, with 9 bases between them. This sample is part of a study of blood T cell repertoires in COVID-19. Turning to the study itself: Acute and convalescent COVID-19 samples came from the United States, Italy and Spain.

Sequenced by immunoSEQ multiplex PCR; TCRdb stores in-frame clones only, minus some. This sample carries approximately 41,000 clones, roughly 87% of them seen once, and the ten largest clones take around 10%. The rearrangement joins TRBV3-1 (or the pseudogene TRBV3-2) to TRBJ2-6; D is ambiguous. This receptor was obtained from a woman at least 80 years old with active COVID-19. Sequencing was done on a sample of peripheral blood. The chain's CDR3 is CASSQELISSGANVLTF. Here the CDR3 DNA reads TGTGCCAGCAGCCAAGAGTTGATCAGCTCTGGGGCCAACGTCCTGACTTTC.